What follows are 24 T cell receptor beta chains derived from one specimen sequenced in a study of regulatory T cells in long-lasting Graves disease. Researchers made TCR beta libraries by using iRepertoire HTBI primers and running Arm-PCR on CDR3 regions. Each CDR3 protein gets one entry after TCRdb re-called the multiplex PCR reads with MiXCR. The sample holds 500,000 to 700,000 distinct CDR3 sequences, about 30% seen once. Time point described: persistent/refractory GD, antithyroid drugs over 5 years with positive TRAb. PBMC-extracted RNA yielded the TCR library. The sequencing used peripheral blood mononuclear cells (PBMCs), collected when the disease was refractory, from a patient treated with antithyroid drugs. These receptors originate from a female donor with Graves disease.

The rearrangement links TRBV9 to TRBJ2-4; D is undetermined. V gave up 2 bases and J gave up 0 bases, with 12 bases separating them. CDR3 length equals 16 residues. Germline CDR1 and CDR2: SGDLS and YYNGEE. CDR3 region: CASSVGNKIAKNIQYF. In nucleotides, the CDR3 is TGTGCCAGCAGCGTTGGTAACAAGATAGCCAAAAACATTCAGTACTTC.

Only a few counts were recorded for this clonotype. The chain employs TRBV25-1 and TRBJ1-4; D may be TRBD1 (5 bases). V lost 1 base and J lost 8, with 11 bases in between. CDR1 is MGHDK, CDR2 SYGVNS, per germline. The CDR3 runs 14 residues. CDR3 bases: TGTGCCAGCAGTGAATCGACAGCGCGCGAAAAACTGTTTTTT. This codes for CASSESTAREKLFF.

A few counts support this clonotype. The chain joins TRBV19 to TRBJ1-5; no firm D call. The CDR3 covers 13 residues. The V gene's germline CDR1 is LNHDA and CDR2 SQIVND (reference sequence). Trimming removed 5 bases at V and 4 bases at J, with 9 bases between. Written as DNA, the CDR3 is TGTGCCAGTAGTGTTACGGAGAATCAGCCCCAGCATTTT. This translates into CASSVTENQPQHF.

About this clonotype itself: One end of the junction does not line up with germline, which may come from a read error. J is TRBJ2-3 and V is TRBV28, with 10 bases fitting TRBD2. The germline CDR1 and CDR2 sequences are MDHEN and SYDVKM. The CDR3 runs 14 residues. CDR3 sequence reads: CASNLAGGTDTQYF. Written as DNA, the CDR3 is TGTGCCAGCAATTTAGCGGGAGGAACAGATACGCAGTATTTT.

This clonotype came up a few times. In nucleotides, the CDR3 is TGCGCCAGCGGACCAGATTCACCCCTCCACTTT. Its translation is CASGPDSPLHF. The chain employs TRBV5-1 and TRBJ1-6, with unresolved D. From germline, CDR1 is SGHRS and CDR2 YFSETQ. V was pared by 7 bases and J by 8 bases, with 7 bases between. The CDR3 covers 11 residues. The full variable domain, rest sourced from reference TRBV5-1 and TRBJ1-6, is KAGVTQTPRYLIKTRGQQVTLSCSPISGHRSVSWYQQTPGQGLQFLFEYFSETQRNKGNFPGRFSGRQFSNSRSEMNVSTLELGDSALYLCASGPDSPLHFGNGTRLTVT.

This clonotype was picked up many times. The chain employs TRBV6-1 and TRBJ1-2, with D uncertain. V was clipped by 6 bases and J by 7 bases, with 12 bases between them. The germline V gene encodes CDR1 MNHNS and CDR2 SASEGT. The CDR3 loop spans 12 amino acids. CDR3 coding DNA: TGTGCCAGCAGCCCAAACCGTCTTGGCTACACCTTC. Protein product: CASSPNRLGYTF.

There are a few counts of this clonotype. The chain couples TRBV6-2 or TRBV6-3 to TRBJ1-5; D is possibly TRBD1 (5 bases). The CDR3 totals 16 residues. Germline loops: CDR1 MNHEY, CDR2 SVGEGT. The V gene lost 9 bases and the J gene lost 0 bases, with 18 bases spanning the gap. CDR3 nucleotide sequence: TGTGCCAGTAAACCGCCCGGGGGGTATAGCAATCAGCCCCAGCATTTT. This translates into CASKPPGGYSNQPQHF.

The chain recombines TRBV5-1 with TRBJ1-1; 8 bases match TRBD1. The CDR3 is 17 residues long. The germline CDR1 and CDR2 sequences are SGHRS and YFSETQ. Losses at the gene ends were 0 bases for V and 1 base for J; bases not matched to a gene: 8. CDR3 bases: TGCGCCAGCAGCTTGGGGACCGGGACAGGCCCGAACACTGAAGCTTTCTTT. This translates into CASSLGTGTGPNTEAFF.

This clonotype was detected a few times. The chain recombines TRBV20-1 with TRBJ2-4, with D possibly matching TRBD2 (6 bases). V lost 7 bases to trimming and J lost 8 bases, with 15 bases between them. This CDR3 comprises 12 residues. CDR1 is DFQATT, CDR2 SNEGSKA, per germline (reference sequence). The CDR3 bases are TGCAGTGGGAGGGAAAGTGGGGACATTCAGTACTTC. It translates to CSGRESGDIQYF.

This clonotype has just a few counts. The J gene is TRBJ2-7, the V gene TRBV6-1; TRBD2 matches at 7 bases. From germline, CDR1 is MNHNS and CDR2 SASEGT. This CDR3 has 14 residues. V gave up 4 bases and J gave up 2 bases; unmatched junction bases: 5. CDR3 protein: CASSVAGVPYEQYF. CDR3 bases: TGTGCCAGCAGTGTGGCGGGAGTACCCTACGAGCAGTACTTC.

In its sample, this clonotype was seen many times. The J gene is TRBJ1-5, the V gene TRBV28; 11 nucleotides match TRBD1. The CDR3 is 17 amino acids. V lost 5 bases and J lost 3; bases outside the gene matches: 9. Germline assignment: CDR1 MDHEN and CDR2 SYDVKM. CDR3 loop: CASSPTGTGGNNQPQHF. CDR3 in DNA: TGTGCCAGCAGTCCCACCGGGACAGGGGGTAACAATCAGCCCCAGCATTTT.

CDR3 sequence reads: CASRLRHSGRGNEQFF. DNA of the CDR3: TGTGCCAGCAGGCTGCGCCATAGCGGGAGGGGCAATGAGCAGTTCTTC. V and J are TRBV12-3 or TRBV12-4 and TRBJ2-1; 11 bases match TRBD2. V lost 6 bases to trimming and J lost 6 bases; unmatched junction nucleotides: 10. This CDR3 comprises 16 residues.

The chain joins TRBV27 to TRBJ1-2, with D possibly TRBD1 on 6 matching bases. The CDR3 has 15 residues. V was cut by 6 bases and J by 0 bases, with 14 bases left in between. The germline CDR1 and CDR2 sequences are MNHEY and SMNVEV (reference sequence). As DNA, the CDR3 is TGTGCCAGCAGGGACCCGGGGGGGCCTAACTATGGCTACACCTTC. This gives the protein CASRDPGGPNYGYTF.

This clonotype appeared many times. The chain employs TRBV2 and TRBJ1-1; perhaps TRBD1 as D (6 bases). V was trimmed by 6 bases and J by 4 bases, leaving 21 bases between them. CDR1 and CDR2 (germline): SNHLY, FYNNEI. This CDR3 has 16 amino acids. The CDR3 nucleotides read TGTGCCAGCAGGGGGATCCCGGGGGGCGCGGGCACTGAAGCTTTCTTT. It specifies CASRGIPGGAGTEAFF.

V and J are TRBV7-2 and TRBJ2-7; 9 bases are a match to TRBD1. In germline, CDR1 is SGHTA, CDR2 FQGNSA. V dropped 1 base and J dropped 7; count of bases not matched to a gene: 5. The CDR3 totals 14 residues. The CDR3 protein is CASSLVWDREEQYF. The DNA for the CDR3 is TGTGCCAGCAGCTTAGTTTGGGACAGGGAGGAGCAGTACTTC. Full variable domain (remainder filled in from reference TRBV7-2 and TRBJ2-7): GAGVSQSPSNKVTEKGKDVELRCDPISGHTALYWYRQSLGQGLEFLIYFQGNSAPDKSGLPSDRFSAERTGGSVSTLTIQRTQQEDSAVYLCASSLVWDREEQYFGPGTRLTVT.

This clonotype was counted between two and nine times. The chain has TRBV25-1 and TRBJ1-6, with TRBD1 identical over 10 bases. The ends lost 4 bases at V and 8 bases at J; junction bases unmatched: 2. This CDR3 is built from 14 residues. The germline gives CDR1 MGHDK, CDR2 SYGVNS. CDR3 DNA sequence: TGTGCCAGCAGTGCTGGGACAGGGGATTCACCCCTCCACTTT. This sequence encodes CASSAGTGDSPLHF.

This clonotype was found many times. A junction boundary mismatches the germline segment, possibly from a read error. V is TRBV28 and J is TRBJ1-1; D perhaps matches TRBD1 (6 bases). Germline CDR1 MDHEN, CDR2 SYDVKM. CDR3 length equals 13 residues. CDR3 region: CASNLNREVGAFF. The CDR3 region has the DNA TGTGCCAGCAATTTAAACAGGGAGGTGGGGGCTTTCTTT.

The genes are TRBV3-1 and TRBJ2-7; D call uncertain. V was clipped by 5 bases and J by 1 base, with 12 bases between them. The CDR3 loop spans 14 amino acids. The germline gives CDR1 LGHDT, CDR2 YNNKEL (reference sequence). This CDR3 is CASSSSWDSYEQYF. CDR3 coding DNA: TGTGCCAGCAGCTCAAGCTGGGATTCCTACGAGCAGTACTTC.

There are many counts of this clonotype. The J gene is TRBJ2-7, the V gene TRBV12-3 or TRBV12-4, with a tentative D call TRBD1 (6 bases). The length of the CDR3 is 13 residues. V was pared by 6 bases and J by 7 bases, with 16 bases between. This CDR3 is CASSPTGLREQYF. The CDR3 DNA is TGTGCCAGCAGCCCCACAGGGTTGCGGGAGCAGTACTTC.

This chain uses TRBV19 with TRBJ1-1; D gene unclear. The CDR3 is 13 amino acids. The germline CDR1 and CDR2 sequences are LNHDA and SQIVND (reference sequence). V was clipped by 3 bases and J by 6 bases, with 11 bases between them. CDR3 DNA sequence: TGTGCCAGTAGTATGTCGCGAGGATCTGAAGCTTTCTTT. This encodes CASSMSRGSEAFF.

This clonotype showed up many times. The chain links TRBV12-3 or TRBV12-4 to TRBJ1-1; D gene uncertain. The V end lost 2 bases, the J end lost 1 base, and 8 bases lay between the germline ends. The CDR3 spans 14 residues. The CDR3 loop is CASSLRHSNTEAFF. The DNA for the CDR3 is TGTGCCAGCAGTTTAAGACACTCGAACACTGAAGCTTTCTTT.

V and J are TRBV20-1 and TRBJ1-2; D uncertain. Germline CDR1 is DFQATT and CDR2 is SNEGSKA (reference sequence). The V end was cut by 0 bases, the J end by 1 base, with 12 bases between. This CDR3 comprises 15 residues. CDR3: CSARDLARGNYGYTF. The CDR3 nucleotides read TGCAGTGCTAGAGATCTGGCCCGGGGTAACTATGGCTACACCTTC.

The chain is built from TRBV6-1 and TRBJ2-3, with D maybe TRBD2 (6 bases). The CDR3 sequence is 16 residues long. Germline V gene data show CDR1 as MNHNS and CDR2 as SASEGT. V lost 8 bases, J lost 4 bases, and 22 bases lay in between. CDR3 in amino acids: CASASPGPGRPDTQYF. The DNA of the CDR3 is TGTGCCAGCGCATCCCCGGGACCTGGGAGGCCAGATACGCAGTATTTT.

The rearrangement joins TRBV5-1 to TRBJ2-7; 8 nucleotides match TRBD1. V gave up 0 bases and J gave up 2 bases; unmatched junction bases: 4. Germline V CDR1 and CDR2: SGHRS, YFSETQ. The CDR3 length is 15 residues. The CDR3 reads CASSLGQGQTYEQYF. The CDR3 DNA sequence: TGCGCCAGCAGCTTGGGACAGGGGCAGACCTACGAGCAGTACTTC.